Listed here are 9 T cell receptor beta chains from one sample, sequenced in a study of T-cell reconstitution after alpha-beta-depleted transplantation in children. TCRbeta library construction was performed incorporating unique molecular identifiers. One entry per CDR3 protein, called by TCRdb with MiXCR from the PCR reads. The sample holds some 590,000 distinct CDR3 sequences, about 10% seen once. Source: PBMCs from the stem cell graft donor, taken from the stem cell graft. The receptors here all came from a human donor who donated a stem cell graft to a child with acute myeloid leukemia.

V usage is TRBV2 and J usage is TRBJ2-1, with D perhaps being TRBD1 or TRBD2 (6 bases each). Germline assignment: CDR1 SNHLY and CDR2 FYNNEI. V shed 2 bases and J shed 0 bases, with 8 bases lying between them. CDR3 size: 15 residues. This chain's CDR3 is CASSETGASYNEQFF. CDR3 nucleotides: TGTGCCAGCAGTGAAACGGGGGCCTCCTACAATGAGCAGTTCTTC.

This clonotype was counted many times. The rearrangement uses TRBV6-5 and TRBJ2-7; TRBD1 matches at 7 bases. Trimming took 4 bases from V and 6 from J; bases not matched to a gene: 12. The CDR3 spans 15 residues. Per the germline V gene, CDR1 is MNHEY and CDR2 is SVGAGI. Here the CDR3 reads CASSSPTGMRREQYF. DNA of the CDR3: TGTGCCAGCAGTTCTCCGACAGGGATGAGACGCGAGCAGTACTTC.

This clonotype was recorded many times. The chain joins TRBV12-3 or TRBV12-4 to TRBJ2-3; D gene ambiguous. Trimming removed 3 bases from V and 5 bases from J, with 9 bases in between. CDR3 length equals 13 residues. The CDR3 spells CASSLDKGDTQYF. The CDR3 DNA reads TGTGCCAGCAGTTTGGATAAGGGAGATACGCAGTATTTT.

This clonotype came up many times. This chain uses TRBV2 with TRBJ2-5; TRBD1 is a possible D gene (6 bases). The CDR3 extends over 14 amino acids. Germline values: CDR1 SNHLY, CDR2 FYNNEI. V shed 6 bases and J shed 2 bases, with 13 bases lying between them. CDR3 protein: CASSDPGQQETQYF. The CDR3 nucleotides read TGTGCCAGCAGCGACCCCGGACAGCAAGAGACCCAGTACTTC.

This clonotype was observed a few times. V gene TRBV29-1 combines with J gene TRBJ2-3; 8 bases match TRBD2. V lost 5 bases, J lost 3 bases, and 10 bases stayed unmatched. This CDR3 spans 15 amino acids. Germline V gene data show CDR1 as SQVTM and CDR2 as ANQGSEA. The CDR3 reads CSVTAVGGGTDTQYF. CDR3 DNA: TGCAGCGTTACCGCCGTCGGGGGGGGAACAGATACGCAGTATTTT.

The chain couples TRBV2 to TRBJ2-5; D gene uncertain. Germline V gives CDR1 SNHLY, CDR2 FYNNEI. V lost 8 bases to trimming and J lost 1 base, with 17 bases between them. CDR3 length: 15 residues. Written as DNA, the CDR3 is TGTGCCAGCTCACTGTTGGGTCGTACCCAAGAGACCCAGTACTTC. It encodes CASSLLGRTQETQYF.

J is TRBJ2-7 and V is TRBV20-1; 8 bases are a match to TRBD2. Germline V lookup: CDR1 DFQATT, CDR2 SNEGSKA (reference sequence). The V segment lost 5 bases and the J segment 3 bases; nucleotides outside the gene matches: 9. The CDR3 is made up of 14 amino acids. CDR3 nucleotide sequence: TGCAGTGCTCGCAGCGGGAGTCTCGGCTACGAGCAGTACTTC. Protein sequence: CSARSGSLGYEQYF.

This clonotype was found a few times. V gene TRBV27 combines with J gene TRBJ2-1, with TRBD2 matching over 7 bases. CDR1 is MNHEY and CDR2 is SMNVEV in the germline V gene (reference sequence). The CDR3 extends over 15 amino acids. J gave up 2 bases and V 0 bases, and 1 base lay outside the gene matches. The CDR3 bases are TGTGCCAGCAGTTTATCGGGAGGGGCCTACAATGAGCAGTTCTTC. Its protein product is CASSLSGGAYNEQFF.

This clonotype was recorded many times. This rearrangement joins TRBV10-3 to TRBJ2-1; TRBD1 or TRBD2 may be the D gene (5 bases each). Trimming left V 5 bases short and J 6 bases short, with 8 bases between. Germline CDR1 is ENHRY and CDR2 is SYGVKD. The CDR3 is 12 amino acids. The CDR3: CAISSGANEQFF. The CDR3 DNA sequence: TGTGCCATCAGTTCCGGGGCCAATGAGCAGTTCTTC.